Listed here are 18 T cell receptor beta chains from one sample, sequenced in a study of blood T cell repertoires in COVID-19. The data were produced by immunoSEQ multiplex PCR, yet TCRdb's version contains in-frame clones alone and is incomplete. The table includes tens of thousands of clones, approximately 88% detected once. Sequenced input: peripheral blood. Every receptor here comes from a human donor in a cohort sampled during active COVID-19.

The chain links TRBV28 to TRBJ1-3; the D is unclear. The CDR3 extends over 15 amino acids. Germline-derived CDR1 and CDR2 are MDHEN and SYDVKM. The V end was cut by 2 bases, the J end by 2 bases, with 10 bases between. As DNA, the CDR3 is TGTGCCAGCAGTTTACCTAGGATGCCTGGAAACACCATATATTTT. This translates into CASSLPRMPGNTIYF.

This clone has a handful of counts. The chain combines TRBV4-1 with TRBJ1-4; 7 bases line up with TRBD1. Germline V gene sequence: CDR1 MGHRA, CDR2 YSYEKL. The ends lost 3 bases at V and 8 bases at J; junction bases unmatched: 12. The CDR3 has 16 amino acids. The CDR3 reads CASSHPKTGRWEKLFF. DNA for the CDR3: TGCGCCAGCAGCCACCCAAAGACAGGGCGGTGGGAAAAACTGTTTTTT.

The chain carries TRBV6-6 and TRBJ1-5; D gene uncertain. V was shortened by 2 bases and J by 5 bases, with 10 bases between the two germline ends. From germline, CDR1 is MNHNY and CDR2 SVGAGI (reference sequence). This CDR3 has 14 amino acids. The CDR3 reads CASSYPEGDQPQHF. As DNA, the CDR3 is TGTGCCAGCAGTTACCCTGAGGGCGATCAGCCCCAGCATTTT.

V is TRBV28 and J is TRBJ2-2; a possible D gene is TRBD2 (5 bases). V dropped 4 bases and J dropped 4 bases, with 13 bases sitting between them. This CDR3 contains 15 residues. Germline V lookup: CDR1 MDHEN, CDR2 SYDVKM. In DNA, the CDR3 is TGTGCCAGCAGTTCGGGGTTTTTCCGCACCGGGGAGCTGTTTTTT. Translating it yields CASSSGFFRTGELFF.

The chain carries TRBV9 and TRBJ2-3, with 15 bases aligning to TRBD2. V lost 3 bases and J lost 6; bases outside the gene matches: 8. This CDR3 has 17 amino acids. Germline CDR1 reads SGDLS; CDR2 reads YYNGEE. CDR3 DNA: TGTGCCAGCAGCGCCGGACTAGCGGGGGGGGGCTGGGATACGCAGTATTTT. As protein: CASSAGLAGGGWDTQYF.

This clone was counted between two and nine times. The rearrangement uses TRBV4-2 and TRBJ1-6, with 8 nucleotides matching TRBD1. CDR1 LGHNA and CDR2 YNFKEQ come from the germline V gene. The trim removed 0 bases at V and 7 bases at J, leaving 2 bases unmatched. The CDR3 sequence is 15 residues long. The CDR3 bases are TGTGCCAGCAGCCAAGAAAGACAGGGGAATTCACCCCTCCACTTT. Translated, it gives CASSQERQGNSPLHF.

The V and J genes are TRBV11-2 and TRBJ2-3, with 11 bases identical to TRBD2. The CDR3 totals 16 residues. Germline-derived CDR1 and CDR2 are SGHAT and FQNNGV. The V gene end was trimmed by 5 bases and the J gene end by 4 bases; junction bases not matched to a gene: 8. Here the CDR3 DNA reads TGTGCCAGCAGCCTGATAGCGGGGGGGGGCGCAGATACGCAGTATTTT. The encoded protein is CASSLIAGGGADTQYF.

This clone was recorded once. J is TRBJ2-7 and V is TRBV9; 10 positions agree with TRBD1. The ends lost 3 bases at V and 3 bases at J; junction bases unmatched: 9. Germline values: CDR1 SGDLS, CDR2 YYNGEE. CDR3 size: 16 residues. This chain's CDR3 is CASSATTGTGVYEQYF. The CDR3 coding sequence is TGTGCCAGCAGCGCGACAACCGGGACAGGGGTCTACGAGCAGTACTTC.

The chain couples TRBV27 to TRBJ2-3; 11 nucleotides line up with TRBD1. The CDR3 runs 15 residues. With V trimmed by 6 bases and J by 5 bases, 7 bases remained unmatched. CDR1 and CDR2 (germline): MNHEY, SMNVEV (reference sequence). The CDR3 spells CASSPGQGAGDTQYF. Written as DNA, the CDR3 is TGTGCCAGCAGCCCCGGACAGGGGGCAGGAGATACGCAGTATTTT.

This clone was detected once. The chain uses TRBV27 and TRBJ2-7; 7 bases fit TRBD2. Germline-derived CDR1 and CDR2 are MNHEY and SMNVEV (reference sequence). There are 13 residues in the CDR3. With 6 bases clipped from V and 5 bases from J, the junction kept 7 bases outside the gene matches. CDR3 loop: CASSLMGGNEQYF. In DNA form, the CDR3 reads TGTGCCAGCAGCCTCATGGGGGGGAACGAGCAGTACTTC.

This clone was recorded once. The V call is TRBV7-2, the J call TRBJ1-6, with a possible D match to TRBD1 (5 bases). Trimming removed 1 base from V and 8 bases from J, with 12 bases in between. The CDR3 totals 15 residues. Germline loops: CDR1 SGHTA, CDR2 FQGNSA. The chain's CDR3 is CASSLVRARDSPLHF. CDR3 DNA: TGTGCCAGCAGCTTAGTCAGGGCTCGTGATTCACCCCTCCACTTT.

CDR3 DNA sequence: TGTGCCAGCAGCACAACTAATGAAAAACTGTTTTTT. This sequence encodes CASSTTNEKLFF. The rearrangement joins TRBV6-6 to TRBJ1-4; no clear D gene. This CDR3 is built from 12 residues. Trimming pared 6 bases from V and 0 bases from J, leaving 2 bases between. Germline loops: CDR1 MNHNY, CDR2 SVGAGI (reference sequence).

The chain is built from TRBV9 and TRBJ2-2, with 8 bases identical to TRBD1. The V gene's germline CDR1 is SGDLS and CDR2 YYNGEE. The CDR3 contains 15 residues. V lost 1 base to trimming and J lost 4 bases; unmatched junction nucleotides: 3. CDR3 loop: CASSVTTGGTGELFF. The CDR3 DNA reads as TGTGCCAGCAGCGTAACCACAGGGGGCACCGGGGAGCTGTTTTTT.

This chain connects TRBV5-1 to TRBJ1-1; possibly TRBD1 for D (6 bases). CDR1 SGHRS and CDR2 YFSETQ come from the germline V gene. The germline V and J ends were trimmed by 4 bases and 0 bases, with 16 bases remaining between them. The CDR3 length is 16 residues. CDR3 region: CASSPKGEGMNTEAFF. The CDR3 DNA follows: TGCGCCAGCAGCCCAAAGGGGGAGGGGATGAACACTGAAGCTTTCTTT. The full variable domain, rest sourced from reference TRBV5-1 and TRBJ1-1, is KAGVTQTPRYLIKTRGQQVTLSCSPISGHRSVSWYQQTPGQGLQFLFEYFSETQRNKGNFPGRFSGRQFSNSRSEMNVSTLELGDSALYLCASSPKGEGMNTEAFFGQGTRLTVV.

The rearrangement joins TRBV9 to TRBJ1-6; no clear D. The germline V gene has CDR1 SGDLS and CDR2 YYNGEE. The CDR3 extends over 13 amino acids. V lost 4 bases, J lost 9 bases, and 11 bases lay in between. The CDR3 loop is CASSPGERSPLHF. In nucleotides, the CDR3 is TGTGCCAGCAGCCCCGGGGAGCGTTCACCCCTCCACTTT.

The chain links TRBV7-6 to TRBJ1-6, with a weak D call TRBD1 (5 bases). Germline loops: CDR1 SGHVS, CDR2 FNYEAQ. The CDR3 extends over 16 amino acids. The V end lost 1 base, the J end lost 5 bases, and 12 bases lay between the germline ends. CDR3 coding DNA: TGTGCCAGCAGCTTAGGCGGGGGTTTGAATAATTCACCCCTCCACTTT. Translating it yields CASSLGGGLNNSPLHF. The whole variable domain, filled in from reference TRBV7-6 and TRBJ1-6, reads GAGVSQSPRYKVTKRGQDVALRCDPISGHVSLYWYRQALGQGPEFLTYFNYEAQQDKSGLPNDRFSAERPEGSISTLTIQRTEQRDSAMYRCASSLGGGLNNSPLHFGNGTRLTVT.

V and J are TRBV10-2 and TRBJ1-2, with 7 bases aligning to TRBD1. This CDR3 is built from 14 residues. CDR1 and CDR2 (germline): WSHSY, SAAADI. V trimming: 5 bases; J trimming: 8 bases; junction bases outside the gene matches: 11. The CDR3 coding sequence is TGCGCCAGCAGTTCCAGACAGGGAGTGGGGGGCTACACCTTC. It encodes CASSSRQGVGGYTF.

The chain joins TRBV18 to TRBJ1-4, with D possibly being TRBD1 (5 bases). CDR3 length: 17 amino acids. The germline V gene has CDR1 KGHSH and CDR2 LQKENI. The V end was cut by 1 base, the J end by 3 bases, with 15 bases between. The CDR3 DNA sequence: TGTGCCAGCTCACCACTCCCCCCTCAGGGCCCTAATGAAAAACTGTTTTTT. Translation: CASSPLPPQGPNEKLFF.